This T cell receptor (beta chain) was sequenced in a study of immune characterization of retroperitoneal liposarcoma. As to this clonotype: A much larger clone sits a single nucleotide away, making a read error possible.

The CDR3 spans 14 residues. V trimming: 4 bases; J trimming: 13 bases; junction bases outside the gene matches: 13. Germline-derived CDR1 and CDR2 are MNHNY and SVGAGI (reference sequence). A single record per CDR3 protein comes from TCRdb applying MiXCR to the PCR reads. Here the sample spans 12,000 or so distinct CDR3 sequences, about a quarter being singletons. This chain uses TRBV6-6 with TRBJ2-1; 7 bases align to TRBD1. This clonotype was sampled from a female donor with retroperitoneal liposarcoma. The specimen was tumor tissue. The CDR3: CASSFRDRKNIQFF. The DNA of the CDR3 is TGTGCCAGCAGTTTCCGGGACAGAAAAAACATTCAGTTCTTC.